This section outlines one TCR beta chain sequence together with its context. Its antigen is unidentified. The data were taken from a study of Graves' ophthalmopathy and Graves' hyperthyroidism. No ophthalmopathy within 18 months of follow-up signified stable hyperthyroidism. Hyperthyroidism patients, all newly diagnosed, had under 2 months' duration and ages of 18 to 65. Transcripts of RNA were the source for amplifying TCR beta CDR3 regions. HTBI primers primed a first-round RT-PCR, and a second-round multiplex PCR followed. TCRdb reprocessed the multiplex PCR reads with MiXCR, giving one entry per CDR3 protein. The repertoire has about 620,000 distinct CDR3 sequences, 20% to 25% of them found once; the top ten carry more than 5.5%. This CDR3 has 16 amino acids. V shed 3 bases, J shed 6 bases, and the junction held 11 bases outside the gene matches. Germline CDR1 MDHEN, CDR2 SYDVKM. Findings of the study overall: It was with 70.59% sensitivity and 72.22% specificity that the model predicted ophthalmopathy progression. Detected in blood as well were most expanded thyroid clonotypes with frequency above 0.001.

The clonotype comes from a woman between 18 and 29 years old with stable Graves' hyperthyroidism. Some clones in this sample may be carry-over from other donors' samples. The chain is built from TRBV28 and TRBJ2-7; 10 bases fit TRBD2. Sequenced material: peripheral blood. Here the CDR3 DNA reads TGTGCCAGCAGTTTTGGACTAGCGGAGACCCGATTCGAGCAGTACTTC. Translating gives CASSFGLAETRFEQYF.